Listed below are T cell receptor beta chains from one sample, sequenced in a study of cytomegalovirus exposure and HLA in healthy donors. Clones were sequenced by immunoSEQ multiplex PCR, and TCRdb holds only the in-frame ones, with some missing. The sample consists of around 160,000 clones, about 90% of them appearing once. The specimen sequenced was PBMCs. These receptors originate from a woman under 30 in good health and CMV-seropositive. Each CDR3 is given with its conserved first and last residue. D genes are given only for firm matches. Clone size is given for some rows only: seen once, a few or many times, or a class if the clone is expanded.

v_call	j_call	d_call	clone_size	cdr3_aa	cdr3_nt
TRBV4-2	TRBJ2-3	TRBD2	-	CASSQDPGGAGGPITQYF	TGTGCCAGCAGCCAAGACCCGGGTGGAGCGGGAGGGCCTATTACGCAGTATTTT
TRBV27	TRBJ2-7	TRBD2	-	CASSPLAGNSYEQYF	TGTGCCAGCAGTCCCTTAGCGGGTAACTCCTACGAGCAGTACTTC
TRBV5-1	TRBJ2-7	TRBD2	-	CASSLGGLAGVEQYF	TGCGCCAGCAGCTTAGGCGGACTAGCGGGAGTCGAGCAGTACTTC
TRBV4-1	TRBJ1-1	TRBD1	-	CASSHDPTGSPLNTEAFF	TGCGCCAGCAGCCATGATCCGACAGGGAGCCCCTTGAACACTGAAGCTTTCTTT
TRBV19	TRBJ2-2	-	once	CASSIEASSNTGELFF	TGTGCCAGTAGTATTGAGGCATCCTCGAACACCGGGGAGCTGTTTTTT
TRBV23-1	TRBJ1-1	TRBD1	-	CASSQSRDWQGGAFF	TGCGCCAGCAGTCAATCGAGGGATTGGCAGGGGGGAGCTTTCTTT
TRBV6-5	TRBJ1-1	-	-	CASTRTREVNTEAFF	TGTGCCAGCACCCGGACCAGGGAAGTAAACACTGAAGCTTTCTTT
TRBV6-5	TRBJ2-7	TRBD1	once	CASSLKMTGSEQYF	TGTGCCAGCAGTTTAAAGATGACAGGGTCCGAGCAGTACTTC
TRBV9	TRBJ2-5	TRBD2	-	CATRAGLAEKRGETQYF	TGTGCCACCCGGGCAGGACTAGCGGAGAAACGGGGAGAGACCCAGTACTTC
TRBV28	TRBJ2-3	-	-	CASSPLADTQYF	TGTGCCAGCAGCCCCCTAGCGGATACGCAGTATTTT
TRBV6-1	TRBJ1-5	TRBD1	-	CASRGLGSNQPQHF	TGTGCTTCCAGGGGGCTAGGAAGCAATCAGCCCCAGCATTTT
TRBV5-6	TRBJ1-5	-	-	CASSFYGANQPQHF	TGTGCCAGCAGCTTTTACGGTGCCAATCAGCCCCAGCATTTT
TRBV19	TRBJ2-7	-	-	CASSMSWPGSYEQYF	TGTGCCAGTAGTATGTCCTGGCCAGGATCCTACGAGCAGTACTTC
TRBV5-8	TRBJ2-7	TRBD2	-	CASSLARSGMQTYEQYF	TGTGCCAGCAGCTTGGCCCGAAGCGGGATGCAGACCTACGAGCAGTACTTC
TRBV4-1	TRBJ2-7	-	once	CASSQESGSSYEQYF	TGCGCCAGCAGCCAAGAGTCAGGAAGCTCCTACGAGCAGTACTTC
TRBV28	TRBJ1-6	TRBD1	once	CASRAGTGVFSPLHF	TGTGCCAGCAGGGCCGGGACAGGGGTCTTTTCACCCCTCCACTTT
TRBV5-1	TRBJ1-3	-	-	CASAGTHGNTIYF	TGCGCCAGCGCCGGGACACATGGAAACACCATATATTTT
TRBV14	TRBJ1-1	-	-	CASSQARGRAEAFF	TGTGCCAGCAGCCAAGCCAGGGGAAGGGCTGAAGCTTTCTTT
TRBV6-6	TRBJ2-3	TRBD2	-	CASSLTGLAGGLTQYF	TGTGCCAGCAGCCTAACGGGACTAGCGGGGGGGCTTACGCAGTATTTT